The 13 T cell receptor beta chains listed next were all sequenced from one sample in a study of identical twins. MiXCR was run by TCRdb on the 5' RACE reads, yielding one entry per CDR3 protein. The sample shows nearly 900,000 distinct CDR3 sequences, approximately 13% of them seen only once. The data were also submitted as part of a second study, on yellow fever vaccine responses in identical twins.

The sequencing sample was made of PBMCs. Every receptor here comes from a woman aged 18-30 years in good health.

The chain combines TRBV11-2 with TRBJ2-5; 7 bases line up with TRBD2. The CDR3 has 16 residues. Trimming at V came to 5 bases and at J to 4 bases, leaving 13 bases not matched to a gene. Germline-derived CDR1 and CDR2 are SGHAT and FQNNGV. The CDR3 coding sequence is TGTGCCAGCAGCCCCCTCGTACTAGCGTATTCAGAGACCCAGTACTTC. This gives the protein CASSPLVLAYSETQYF.

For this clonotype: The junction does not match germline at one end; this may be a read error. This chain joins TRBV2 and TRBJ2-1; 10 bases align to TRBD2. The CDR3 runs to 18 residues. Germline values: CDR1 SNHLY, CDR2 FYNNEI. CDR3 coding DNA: TGTGCCCGCAGTTTAGCCCGGGGGGCAGCGGGGGGGCCCTATGAGCAGTTCTTC. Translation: CARSLARGAAGGPYEQFF.

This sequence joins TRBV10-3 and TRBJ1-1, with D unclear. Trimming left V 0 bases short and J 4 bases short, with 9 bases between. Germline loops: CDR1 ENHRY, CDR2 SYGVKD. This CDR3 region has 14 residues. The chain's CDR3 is CAISESPEGTEAFF. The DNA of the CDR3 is TGTGCCATCAGTGAGTCGCCGGAGGGCACTGAAGCTTTCTTT.

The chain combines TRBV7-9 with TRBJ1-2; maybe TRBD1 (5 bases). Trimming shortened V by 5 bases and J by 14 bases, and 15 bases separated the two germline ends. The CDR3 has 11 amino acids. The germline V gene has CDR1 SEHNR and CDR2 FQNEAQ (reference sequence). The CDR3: CASSVGRWGTF. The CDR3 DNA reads TGTGCCAGCAGCGTAGGACGATGGGGGACCTTC.

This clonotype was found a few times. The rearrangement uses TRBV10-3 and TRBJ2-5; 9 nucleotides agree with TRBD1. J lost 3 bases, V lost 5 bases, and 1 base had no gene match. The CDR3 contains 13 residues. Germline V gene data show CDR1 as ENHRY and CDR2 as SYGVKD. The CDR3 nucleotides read TGTGCCATCAGTAGGGACAGGGAAGAGACCCAGTACTTC. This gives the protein CAISRDREETQYF.

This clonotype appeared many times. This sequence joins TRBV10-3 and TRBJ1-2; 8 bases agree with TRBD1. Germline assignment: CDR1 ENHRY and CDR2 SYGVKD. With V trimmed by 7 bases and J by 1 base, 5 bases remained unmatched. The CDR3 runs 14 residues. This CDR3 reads CAIKPTGDNYGYTF. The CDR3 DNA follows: TGTGCCATCAAACCGACAGGGGATAACTATGGCTACACCTTC.

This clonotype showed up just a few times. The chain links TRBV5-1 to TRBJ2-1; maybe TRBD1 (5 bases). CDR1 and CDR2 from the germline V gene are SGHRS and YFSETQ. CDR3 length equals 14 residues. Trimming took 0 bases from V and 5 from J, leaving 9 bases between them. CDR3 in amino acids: CASSLGPGNNEQFF. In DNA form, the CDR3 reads TGCGCCAGCAGCTTGGGTCCAGGGAACAATGAGCAGTTCTTC.

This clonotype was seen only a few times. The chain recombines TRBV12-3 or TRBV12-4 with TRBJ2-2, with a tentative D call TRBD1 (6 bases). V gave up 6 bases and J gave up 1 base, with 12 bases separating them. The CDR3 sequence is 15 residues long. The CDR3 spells CASSPVGQNTGELFF. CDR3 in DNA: TGTGCCAGCAGCCCCGTGGGACAGAACACCGGGGAGCTGTTTTTT.

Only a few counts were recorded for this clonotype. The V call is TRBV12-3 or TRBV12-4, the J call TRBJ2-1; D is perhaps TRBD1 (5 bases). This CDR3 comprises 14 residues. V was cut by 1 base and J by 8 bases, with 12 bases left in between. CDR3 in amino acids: CASSLGQLRDEQFF. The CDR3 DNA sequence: TGTGCCAGCAGTTTAGGACAGCTCCGCGATGAGCAGTTCTTC.

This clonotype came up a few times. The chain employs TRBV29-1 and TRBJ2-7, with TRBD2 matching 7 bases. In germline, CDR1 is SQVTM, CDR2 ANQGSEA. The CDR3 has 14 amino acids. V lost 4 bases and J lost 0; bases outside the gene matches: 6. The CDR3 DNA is TGCAGCGTTGTAGCGGGTCTCAGCTCCTACGAGCAGTACTTC. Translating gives CSVVAGLSSYEQYF.

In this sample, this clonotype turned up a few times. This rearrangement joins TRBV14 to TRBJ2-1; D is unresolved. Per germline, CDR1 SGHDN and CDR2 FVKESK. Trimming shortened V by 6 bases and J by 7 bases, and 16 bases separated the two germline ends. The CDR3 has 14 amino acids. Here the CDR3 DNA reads TGTGCCAGCAGTCCCGACTCCAGACGTAATGAGCAGTTCTTC. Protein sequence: CASSPDSRRNEQFF.

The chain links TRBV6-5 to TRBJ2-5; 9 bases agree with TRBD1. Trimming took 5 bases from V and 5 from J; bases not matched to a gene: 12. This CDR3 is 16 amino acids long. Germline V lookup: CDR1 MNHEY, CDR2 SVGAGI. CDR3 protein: CASSPSVGTGRETQYF. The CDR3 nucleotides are TGTGCCAGCAGTCCCTCGGTGGGGACAGGGAGGGAGACCCAGTACTTC.

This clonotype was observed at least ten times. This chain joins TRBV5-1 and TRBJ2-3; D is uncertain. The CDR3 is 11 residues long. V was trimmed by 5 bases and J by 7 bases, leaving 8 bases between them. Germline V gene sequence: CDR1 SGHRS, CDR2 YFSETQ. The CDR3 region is CASREENTQYF. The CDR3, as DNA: TGCGCCAGCAGGGAAGAAAATACGCAGTATTTT.